Below, 15 T cell receptor beta chains from the same sample are listed, as sequenced in a study of blood T cell repertoires in COVID-19. The table came from immunoSEQ multiplex PCR; TCRdb's copy has only in-frame clones and leaves some out. This sample has about 150,000 clones, with around 80% found just once. The sequencing input was peripheral blood. Source of these receptors: a woman between 50 and 59 years old in a cohort sampled during active or convalescent COVID-19.

The rearrangement uses TRBV4-1 and TRBJ2-5, with D tentatively TRBD1 (5 bases). Trimming pared 0 bases from V and 5 bases from J, leaving 7 bases between. The CDR3 runs 13 residues. Per germline, CDR1 MGHRA and CDR2 YSYEKL. This CDR3 is CASSQEGLETQYF. As DNA, the CDR3 is TGCGCCAGCAGCCAAGAGGGGCTCGAGACCCAGTACTTC.

The V and J genes are TRBV19 and TRBJ1-6; no firm D call. Germline lookup yields CDR1 LNHDA and CDR2 SQIVND (reference sequence). V was cut by 1 base and J by 3 bases, with 13 bases left in between. The CDR3 contains 17 residues. CDR3 sequence: CASSIARRGSYNSPLHF. The DNA of the CDR3 is TGTGCCAGTAGTATAGCCCGGCGAGGGAGCTATAATTCACCCCTCCACTTT.

The chain joins TRBV4-3 to TRBJ2-2; no firm D call. The CDR3 runs to 14 residues. Trimming took 0 bases from V and 8 from J, leaving 10 bases between them. Germline-derived CDR1 and CDR2 are LGHNA and YSLEER. CDR3 amino acids: CASSQDLMAGELFF. The CDR3 coding sequence is TGCGCCAGCAGCCAAGACCTTATGGCAGGGGAGCTGTTTTTT.

The gene calls are TRBV12-3 or TRBV12-4 and TRBJ1-1; 7 nucleotides align to TRBD1. J gave up 10 bases and V 8 bases, and 10 bases lay outside the gene matches. This CDR3 region has 12 residues. The CDR3 loop is CASQMRGQAAFF. Here the CDR3 DNA reads TGTGCCAGCCAGATGAGGGGGCAGGCAGCTTTCTTT.

The chain is built from TRBV11-2 and TRBJ1-1, with D possibly TRBD1 on 5 matching bases. Trimming stripped 0 bases from V and 0 bases from J, with 11 bases between. The germline CDR1 and CDR2 sequences are SGHAT and FQNNGV. The CDR3 extends over 16 amino acids. The CDR3 coding sequence is TGTGCCAGCAGCTTAGATTACAGGATCCTGAACACTGAAGCTTTCTTT. This translates into CASSLDYRILNTEAFF.

A single count supports this clone. The V and J genes are TRBV6-5 and TRBJ2-2; tentative D call: TRBD2 (7 bases). This CDR3 is 16 amino acids long. Per germline, CDR1 MNHEY and CDR2 SVGAGI. The ends were cut back, 0 bases at V and 2 bases at J, with 10 bases in the middle. The DNA for the CDR3 is TGTGCCAGCAGTTACTCGGGGGGGCTAAACACCGGGGAGCTGTTTTTT. Protein: CASSYSGGLNTGELFF.

This clone was counted once. The rearrangement joins TRBV11-2 to TRBJ2-1; 12 nucleotides agree with TRBD2. The CDR3 extends over 15 amino acids. The V gene's germline CDR1 is SGHAT and CDR2 FQNNGV. The J segment lost 6 bases and the V segment lost 4 bases, leaving 4 bases of the junction unmatched. The CDR3 reads CASSSASGGGNEQFF. The CDR3 nucleotides read TGTGCCAGCAGCTCCGCTAGCGGGGGGGGCAATGAGCAGTTCTTC.

The rearrangement uses TRBV5-5 and TRBJ2-1, with D possibly TRBD2 on 6 matching bases. Deletions cut 4 bases from V and 4 bases from J, with 12 bases between. The V gene's germline CDR1 is SGHKS and CDR2 YYEKEE (reference sequence). The CDR3 contains 14 residues. CDR3 protein: CASSVGLDYNEQFF. CDR3 in DNA: TGTGCCAGCAGCGTGGGACTGGATTACAATGAGCAGTTCTTC.

The chain links TRBV10-3 to TRBJ1-1; 7 nucleotides match TRBD1. CDR1 is ENHRY, CDR2 SYGVKD, per germline. The CDR3 spans 15 residues. With V trimmed by 0 bases and J by 4 bases, 5 bases remained unmatched. The CDR3, as DNA: TGTGCCATCAGTGAGTCCCGACAGGGATCCACTGAAGCTTTCTTT. Protein: CAISESRQGSTEAFF.

This chain links TRBV18 with TRBJ2-6; D possibly corresponds to TRBD1 (6 bases). The germline CDR1 and CDR2 sequences are KGHSH and LQKENI. The CDR3 has 15 residues. Trimming removed 6 bases from V and 2 bases from J, with 11 bases in between. CDR3 bases: TGTGCCAGCTCTCTACAGGGAGCTGGGGCCAACGTCCTGACTTTC. Translated: CASSLQGAGANVLTF. Full variable domain (rest looked up from reference TRBV18 and TRBJ2-6): NAGVMQNPRHLVRRRGQEARLRCSPMKGHSHVYWYRQLPEEGLKFMVYLQKENIIDESGMPKERFSAEFPKEGPSILRIQQVVRGDSAAYFCASSLQGAGANVLTFGAGSRLTVL.

V is TRBV9 and J is TRBJ1-4; tentative D call: TRBD1 (6 bases). This CDR3 is built from 15 residues. V lost 3 bases to trimming and J lost 8 bases, with 17 bases between them. Germline V lookup: CDR1 SGDLS, CDR2 YYNGEE. The CDR3 DNA reads as TGTGCCAGCAGCGCGGAGCAGGGGCAAGGAGAAAAACTGTTTTTT. Its translation: CASSAEQGQGEKLFF.

This clone was detected a few times. The chain couples TRBV7-8 to TRBJ2-2, with TRBD1 matching 8 bases. V was pared by 5 bases and J by 0 bases, with 5 bases of the junction left unmatched. The CDR3 extends over 16 amino acids. Germline V lookup: CDR1 SGHVS, CDR2 FQNEAQ. The CDR3 loop reads CASSQNRGANTGELFF. Written as DNA, the CDR3 is TGTGCCAGCAGCCAGAACAGGGGGGCGAACACCGGGGAGCTGTTTTTT.

V usage is TRBV2 and J usage is TRBJ1-2; maybe TRBD1 (5 bases). Germline values: CDR1 SNHLY, CDR2 FYNNEI. Trimming removed 2 bases from V and 6 bases from J, with 13 bases in between. The CDR3 consists of 14 residues. CDR3 bases: TGTGCCAGCAGTGAACTGTCGGGGGGGGATGGCTACACCTTC. This translates into CASSELSGGDGYTF.

The rearrangement joins TRBV4-2 to TRBJ1-6; possibly TRBD1 for D (5 bases). The CDR3 consists of 17 residues. Per the germline V gene, CDR1 is LGHNA and CDR2 is YNFKEQ. V dropped 10 bases and J dropped 5 bases, with 24 bases sitting between them. The CDR3 region is CATQPRRGGTNNSPLHF. DNA for the CDR3: TGTGCCACCCAGCCAAGGCGCGGGGGGACTAATAATTCACCCCTCCACTTT.

V usage is TRBV29-1 and J usage is TRBJ1-3; 9 nucleotides line up with TRBD1. The CDR3 is 13 amino acids. CDR1 and CDR2 (germline): SQVTM, ANQGSEA. Trimming at V came to 4 bases and at J to 2 bases, leaving 0 bases not matched to a gene. Written as DNA, the CDR3 is TGCAGCGTTGGGGACAGGGCTGGAAACACCATATATTTT. The encoded protein is CSVGDRAGNTIYF.